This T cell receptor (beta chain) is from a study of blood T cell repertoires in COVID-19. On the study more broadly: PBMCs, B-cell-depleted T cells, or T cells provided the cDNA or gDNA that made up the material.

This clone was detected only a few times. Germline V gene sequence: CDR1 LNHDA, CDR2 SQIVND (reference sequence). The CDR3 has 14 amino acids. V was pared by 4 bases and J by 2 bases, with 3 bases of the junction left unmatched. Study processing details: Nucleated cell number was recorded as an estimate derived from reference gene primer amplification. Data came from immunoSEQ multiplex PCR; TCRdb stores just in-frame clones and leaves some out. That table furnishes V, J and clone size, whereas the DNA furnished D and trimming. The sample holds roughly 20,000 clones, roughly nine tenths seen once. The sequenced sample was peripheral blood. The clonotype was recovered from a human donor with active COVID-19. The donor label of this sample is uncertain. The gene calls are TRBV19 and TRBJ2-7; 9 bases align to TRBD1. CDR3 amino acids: CASSTGTGTYEQYF. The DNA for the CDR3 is TGTGCCAGTAGTACCGGGACAGGGACCTACGAGCAGTACTTC.